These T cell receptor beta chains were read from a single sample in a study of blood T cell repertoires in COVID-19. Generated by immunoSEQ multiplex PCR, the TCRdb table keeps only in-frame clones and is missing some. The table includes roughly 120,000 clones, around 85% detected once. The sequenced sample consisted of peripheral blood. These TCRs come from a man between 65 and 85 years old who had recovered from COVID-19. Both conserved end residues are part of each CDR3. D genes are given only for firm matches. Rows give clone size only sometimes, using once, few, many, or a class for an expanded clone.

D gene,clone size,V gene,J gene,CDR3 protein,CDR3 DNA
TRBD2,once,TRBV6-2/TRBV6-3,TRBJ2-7,CASSLSGISTYEQYF,TGTGCCAGCAGCCTTAGCGGGATTAGTACCTACGAGCAGTACTTC
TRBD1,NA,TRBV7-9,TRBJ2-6,CASSPIRGTGANVLTF,TGTGCCAGCAGCCCGATCAGGGGGACTGGGGCCAACGTCCTGACTTTC
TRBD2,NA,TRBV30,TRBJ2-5,CAWSVGGRPSGPNGETQYF,TGTGCCTGGAGTGTAGGTGGTCGGCCTAGCGGACCCAATGGGGAGACCCAGTACTTC
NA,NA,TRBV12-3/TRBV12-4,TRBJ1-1,CASSFRKQVEAFF,TGTGCCAGCAGTTTTAGGAAACAGGTTGAAGCTTTCTTT
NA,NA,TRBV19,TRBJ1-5,CASSFSVGVRSQHF,TGTGCCAGTAGTTTCTCCGTCGGCGTGCGGTCCCAGCATTTT
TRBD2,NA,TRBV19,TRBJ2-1,CASSGGGQAPRNEQFF,TGTGCCAGTAGTGGCGGGGGGCAGGCGCCTCGGAATGAGCAGTTCTTC
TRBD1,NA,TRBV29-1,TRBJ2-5,CSGGPDRERQAQYF,TGCAGCGGGGGTCCAGACAGGGAGCGTCAGGCCCAGTACTTC
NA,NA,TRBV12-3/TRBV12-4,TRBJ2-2,CASSFAGTGELFF,TGTGCCAGCAGTTTTGCAGGGACCGGGGAGCTGTTTTTT
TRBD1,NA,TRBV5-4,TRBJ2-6,CASSLGTGVSGANVLTF,TGTGCCAGCAGCTTGGGGACAGGCGTTTCTGGGGCCAACGTCCTGACTTTC
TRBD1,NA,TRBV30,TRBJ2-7,CAWSSGQPLGYEQYF,TGTGCCTGGAGTTCGGGACAGCCTTTGGGATACGAGCAGTACTTC
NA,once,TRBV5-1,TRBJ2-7,CASSGRSSDYEQYF,TGCGCCAGCAGCGGGCGAAGTTCCGACTACGAGCAGTACTTC
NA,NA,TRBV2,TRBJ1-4,CAGTGHPGEKLFF,TGTGCCGGTACGGGACACCCAGGTGAAAAACTGTTTTTT
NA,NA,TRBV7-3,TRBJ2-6,CASSPVGTNSGANVLTF,TGTGCCAGCAGCCCCGTGGGGACAAACTCTGGGGCCAACGTCCTGACTTTC
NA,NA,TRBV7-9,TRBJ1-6,CASSLQGSGNSPLHF,TGTGCCAGCAGCTTACAGGGGTCGGGGAATTCACCCCTCCACTTT
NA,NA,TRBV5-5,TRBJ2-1,CASSLVLLDEQFF,TGTGCCAGCAGCTTGGTACTACTGGATGAGCAGTTCTTC
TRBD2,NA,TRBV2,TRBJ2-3,CASSFGLGGTDTQYF,TGTGCCAGCAGCTTCGGACTAGGCGGGACAGATACGCAGTATTTT
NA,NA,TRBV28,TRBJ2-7,CASSSTGREQYF,TGTGCCAGCAGTTCGACAGGTCGCGAGCAGTACTTC
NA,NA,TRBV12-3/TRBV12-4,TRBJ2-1,CASRPQGSEQFF,TGTGCCAGCAGGCCTCAGGGTTCTGAGCAGTTCTTC
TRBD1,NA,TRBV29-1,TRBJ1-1,CSVVSGGNTEAFF,TGCAGCGTTGTCTCAGGGGGGAACACTGAAGCTTTCTTT
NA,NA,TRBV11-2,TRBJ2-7,CASSLGRVYEQYF,TGTGCCAGCAGCTTAGGGAGGGTTTACGAGCAGTACTTC
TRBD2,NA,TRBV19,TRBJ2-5,CASSINPSGAQETQYF,TGTGCCAGTAGTATAAACCCTAGCGGGGCCCAAGAGACCCAGTACTTC
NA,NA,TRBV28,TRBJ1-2,CASSSRYGYTF,TGTGCCAGCAGTTCCCGTTATGGCTACACCTTC
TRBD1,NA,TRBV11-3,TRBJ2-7,CASSACVQGCQQYF,TGTGCCAGCAGCGCTTGCGTACAGGGGTGTCAGCAGTACTTC